This T cell receptor (beta chain) derives from a study of T cells in Graves' hyperthyroidism and ophthalmopathy. On the study more broadly: Specimen type is peripheral blood, collected at initial diagnosis prior to any treatment.

Amplification yielded TCR beta CDR3 regions, with RNA transcripts as the source. HTBI primers were employed in a first-round RT-PCR of the TCR CDR3. TCRdb redid the calling of the multiplex PCR reads with MiXCR, one entry per CDR3 protein. The repertoire holds fewer than 500,000 distinct CDR3 sequences, with roughly 15% as singletons. The study included ophthalmopathy patients with Clinical Activity Score at least 3, NOSPECS grade at least 4 and duration under 3 months. Pregnant or lactating patients were excluded, as were those with uncontrolled infection or other autoimmune disease. CDR1 SEHNR and CDR2 FQNEAQ come from the germline V gene (reference sequence). This CDR3 spans 16 amino acids. The V segment lost 5 bases and the J segment 1 base; nucleotides outside the gene matches: 9.

This rearrangement joins TRBV7-9 to TRBJ2-5; 8 bases map to TRBD2. This clonotype was sampled from a man aged 18 to 29 with Graves' ophthalmopathy. Source material: blood. CDR3 residues: CASSRIFSGTQETQYF. The CDR3 bases are TGTGCCAGCAGCCGTATCTTTAGCGGGACCCAAGAGACCCAGTACTTC.